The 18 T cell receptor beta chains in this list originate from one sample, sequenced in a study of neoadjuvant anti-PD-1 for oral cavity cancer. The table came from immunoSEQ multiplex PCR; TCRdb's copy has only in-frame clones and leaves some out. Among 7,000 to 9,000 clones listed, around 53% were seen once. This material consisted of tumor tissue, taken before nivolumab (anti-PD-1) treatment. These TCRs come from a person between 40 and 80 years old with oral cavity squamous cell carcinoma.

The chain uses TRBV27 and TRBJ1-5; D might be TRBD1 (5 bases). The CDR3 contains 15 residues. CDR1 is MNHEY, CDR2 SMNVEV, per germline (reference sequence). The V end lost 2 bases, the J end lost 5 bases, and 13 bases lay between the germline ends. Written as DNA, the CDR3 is TGTGCCAGCAGTTTAACCAGGAGGGGCGATCAGCCCCAGCATTTT. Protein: CASSLTRRGDQPQHF.

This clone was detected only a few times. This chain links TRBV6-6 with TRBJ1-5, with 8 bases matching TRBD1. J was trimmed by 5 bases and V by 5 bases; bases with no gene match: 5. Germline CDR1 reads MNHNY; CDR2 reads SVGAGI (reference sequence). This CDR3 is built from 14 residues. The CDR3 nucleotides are TGTGCCAGCAGTAAACAGGGGGGCCATCAGCCCCAGCATTTT. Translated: CASSKQGGHQPQHF.

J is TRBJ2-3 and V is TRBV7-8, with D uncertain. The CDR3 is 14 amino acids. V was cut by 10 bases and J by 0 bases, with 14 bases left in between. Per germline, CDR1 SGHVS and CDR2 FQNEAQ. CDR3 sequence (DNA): TGTGCCACCTCTTTAGAAGCTAGCACAGATACGCAGTATTTT. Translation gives CATSLEASTDTQYF.

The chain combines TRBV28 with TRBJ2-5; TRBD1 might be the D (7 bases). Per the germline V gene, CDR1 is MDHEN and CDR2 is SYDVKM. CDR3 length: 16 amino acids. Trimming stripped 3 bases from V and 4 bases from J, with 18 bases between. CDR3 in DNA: TGTGCCAGCAGTTTGGGTAGGGGGCAGGAGGGAGAGACCCAGTACTTC. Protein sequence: CASSLGRGQEGETQYF. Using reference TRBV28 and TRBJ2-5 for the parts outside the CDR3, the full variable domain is DVKVTQSSRYLVKRTGEKVFLECVQDMDHENMFWYRQDPGLGLRLIYFSYDVKMKEKGDIPEGYSVSREKKERFSLILESASTNQTSMYLCASSLGRGQEGETQYFGPGTRLLVL.

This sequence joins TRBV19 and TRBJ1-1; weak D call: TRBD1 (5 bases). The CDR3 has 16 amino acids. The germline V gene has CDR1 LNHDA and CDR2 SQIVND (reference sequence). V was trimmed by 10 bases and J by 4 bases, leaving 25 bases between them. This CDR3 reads CATLAGGRERGTEAFF. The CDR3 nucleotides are TGTGCCACCCTCGCAGGAGGCAGGGAACGGGGCACTGAAGCTTTCTTT.

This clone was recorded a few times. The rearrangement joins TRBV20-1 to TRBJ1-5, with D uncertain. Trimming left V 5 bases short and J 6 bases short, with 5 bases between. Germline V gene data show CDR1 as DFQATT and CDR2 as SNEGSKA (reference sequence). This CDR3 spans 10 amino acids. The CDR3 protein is CSAPGQPQHF. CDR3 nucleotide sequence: TGCAGTGCTCCCGGTCAGCCCCAGCATTTT.

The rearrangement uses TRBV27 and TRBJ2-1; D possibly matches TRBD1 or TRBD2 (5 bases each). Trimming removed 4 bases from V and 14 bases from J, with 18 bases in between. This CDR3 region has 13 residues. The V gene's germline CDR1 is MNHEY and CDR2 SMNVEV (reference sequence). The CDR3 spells CASSSPGTGKEFF. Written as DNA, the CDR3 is TGTGCCAGCAGTTCTCCCGGGACGGGAAAAGAGTTCTTC.

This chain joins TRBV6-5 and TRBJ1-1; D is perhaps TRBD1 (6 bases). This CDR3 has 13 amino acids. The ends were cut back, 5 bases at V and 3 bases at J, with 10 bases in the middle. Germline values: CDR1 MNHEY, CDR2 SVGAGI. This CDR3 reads CASSGGGYTEAFF. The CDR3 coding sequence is TGTGCCAGCAGTGGAGGGGGATACACTGAAGCTTTCTTT.

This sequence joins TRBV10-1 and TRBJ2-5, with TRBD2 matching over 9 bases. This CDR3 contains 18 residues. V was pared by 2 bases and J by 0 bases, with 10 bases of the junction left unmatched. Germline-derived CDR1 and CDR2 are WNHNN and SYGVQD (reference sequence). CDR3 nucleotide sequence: TGCGCCAGCAGTGAGCCTCTAGCGGGATGGGAGTACCAAGAGACCCAGTACTTC. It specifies CASSEPLAGWEYQETQYF.

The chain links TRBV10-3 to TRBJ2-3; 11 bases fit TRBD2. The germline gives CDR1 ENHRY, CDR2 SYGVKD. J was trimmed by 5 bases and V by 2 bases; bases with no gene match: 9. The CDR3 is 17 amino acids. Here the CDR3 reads CAISEPRLAGMQDTQYF. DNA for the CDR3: TGTGCCATCAGTGAGCCGAGACTAGCGGGGATGCAAGATACGCAGTATTTT.

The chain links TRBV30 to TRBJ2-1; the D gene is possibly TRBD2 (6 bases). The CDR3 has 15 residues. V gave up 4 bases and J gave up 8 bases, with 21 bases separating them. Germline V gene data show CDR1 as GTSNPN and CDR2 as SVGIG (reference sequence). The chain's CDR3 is CAWTRRELAFHEQFF. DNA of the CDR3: TGTGCCTGGACCAGGCGGGAACTAGCTTTCCATGAGCAGTTCTTC.

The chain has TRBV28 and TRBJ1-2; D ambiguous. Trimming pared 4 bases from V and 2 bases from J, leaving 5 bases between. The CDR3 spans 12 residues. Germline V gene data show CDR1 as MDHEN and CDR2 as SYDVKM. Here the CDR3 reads CASSWANYGYTF. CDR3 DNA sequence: TGTGCCAGCAGTTGGGCGAACTATGGCTACACCTTC.

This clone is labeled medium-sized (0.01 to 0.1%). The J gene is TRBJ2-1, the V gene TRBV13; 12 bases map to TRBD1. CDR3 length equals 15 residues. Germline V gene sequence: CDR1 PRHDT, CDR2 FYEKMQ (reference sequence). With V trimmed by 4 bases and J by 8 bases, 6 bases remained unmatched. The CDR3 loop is CASSYRDRGLDEQFF. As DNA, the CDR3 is TGTGCCAGCAGCTACCGGGACAGGGGGCTGGATGAGCAGTTCTTC.

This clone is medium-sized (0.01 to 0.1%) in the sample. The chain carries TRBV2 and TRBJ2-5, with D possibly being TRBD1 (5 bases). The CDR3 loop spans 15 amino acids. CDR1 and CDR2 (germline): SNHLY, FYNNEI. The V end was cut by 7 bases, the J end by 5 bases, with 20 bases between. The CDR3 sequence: CASTLQDVLAETQYF. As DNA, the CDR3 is TGTGCCAGCACCTTACAGGACGTTTTGGCCGAGACCCAGTACTTC.

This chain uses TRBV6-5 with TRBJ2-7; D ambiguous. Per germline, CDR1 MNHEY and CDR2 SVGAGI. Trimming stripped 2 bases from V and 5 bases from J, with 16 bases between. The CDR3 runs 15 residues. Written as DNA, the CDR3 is TGTGCCAGCAGTTACAACGGTGTAGGCGTCCACGAGCAGTACTTC. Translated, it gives CASSYNGVGVHEQYF.

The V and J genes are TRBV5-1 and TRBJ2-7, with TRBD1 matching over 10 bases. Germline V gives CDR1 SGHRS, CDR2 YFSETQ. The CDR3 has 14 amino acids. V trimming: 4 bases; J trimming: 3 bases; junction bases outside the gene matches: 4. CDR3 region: CASSPWTGGYEQYF. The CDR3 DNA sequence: TGCGCCAGCAGCCCGTGGACAGGGGGCTACGAGCAGTACTTC.

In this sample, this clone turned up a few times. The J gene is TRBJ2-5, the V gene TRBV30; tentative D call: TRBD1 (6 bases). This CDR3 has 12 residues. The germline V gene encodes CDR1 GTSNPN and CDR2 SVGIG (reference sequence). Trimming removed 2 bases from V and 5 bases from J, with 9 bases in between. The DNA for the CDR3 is TGTGCCTGGAGTAGGCAGGGGGAGACCCAGTACTTC. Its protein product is CAWSRQGETQYF.

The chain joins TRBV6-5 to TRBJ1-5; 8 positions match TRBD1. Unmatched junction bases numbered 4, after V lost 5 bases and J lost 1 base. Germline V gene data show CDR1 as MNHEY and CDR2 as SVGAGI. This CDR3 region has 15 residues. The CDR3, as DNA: TGTGCCAGCAGTCCTCAGGGGGCAAGCAATCAGCCCCAGCATTTT. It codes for CASSPQGASNQPQHF.